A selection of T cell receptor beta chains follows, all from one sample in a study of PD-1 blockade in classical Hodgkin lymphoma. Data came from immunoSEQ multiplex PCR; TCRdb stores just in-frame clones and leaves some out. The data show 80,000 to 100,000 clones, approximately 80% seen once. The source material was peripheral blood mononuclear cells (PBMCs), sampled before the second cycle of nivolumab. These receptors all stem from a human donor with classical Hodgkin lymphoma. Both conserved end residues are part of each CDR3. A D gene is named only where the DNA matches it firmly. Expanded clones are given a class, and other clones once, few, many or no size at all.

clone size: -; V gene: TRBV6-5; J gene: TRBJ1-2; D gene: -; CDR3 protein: CASSRIGYGYTF; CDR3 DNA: TGTGCCAGCAGTAGAATCGGCTATGGCTACACCTTC
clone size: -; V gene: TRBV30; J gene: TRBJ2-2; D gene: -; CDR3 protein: CAWAGWNTGELFF; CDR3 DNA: TGTGCCTGGGCGGGCTGGAACACCGGGGAGCTGTTTTTT
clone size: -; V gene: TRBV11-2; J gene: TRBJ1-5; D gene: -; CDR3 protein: CASSLAVINQPQHF; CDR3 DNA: TGTGCCAGCAGCTTAGCCGTCATCAATCAGCCCCAGCATTTT
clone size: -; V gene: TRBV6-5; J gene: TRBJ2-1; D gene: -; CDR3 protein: CASAQFPNNEQFF; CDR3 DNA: TGTGCCAGCGCACAGTTCCCCAACAATGAGCAGTTCTTC
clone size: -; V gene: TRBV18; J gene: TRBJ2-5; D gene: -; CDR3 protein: CASSPASRGETQYF; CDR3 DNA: TGTGCCAGCTCACCAGCAAGCAGGGGTGAGACCCAGTACTTC
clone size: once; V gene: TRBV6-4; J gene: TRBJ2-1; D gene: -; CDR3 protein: CASSEWGFNEQFF; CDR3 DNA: TGTGCCAGCAGTGAATGGGGGTTCAATGAGCAGTTCTTC
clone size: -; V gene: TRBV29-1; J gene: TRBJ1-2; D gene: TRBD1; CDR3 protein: CSAVQGQGHYGYTF; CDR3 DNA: TGCAGCGCGGTCCAGGGACAGGGTCACTATGGCTACACCTTC
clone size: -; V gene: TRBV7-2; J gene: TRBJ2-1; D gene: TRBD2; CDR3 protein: CASSQSGRAVDEQFF; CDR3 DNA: TGTGCCAGCAGCCAAAGCGGGAGGGCCGTCGATGAGCAGTTCTTC
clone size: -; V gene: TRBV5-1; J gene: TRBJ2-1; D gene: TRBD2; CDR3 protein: CASSYLAAANEQFF; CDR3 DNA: TGCGCCAGCAGCTACCTAGCGGCCGCCAATGAGCAGTTCTTC
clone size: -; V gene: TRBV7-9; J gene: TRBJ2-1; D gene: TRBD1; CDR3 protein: CASSYPGQSGEQFF; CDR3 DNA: TGTGCCAGCAGCTATCCGGGACAGTCGGGTGAGCAGTTCTTC
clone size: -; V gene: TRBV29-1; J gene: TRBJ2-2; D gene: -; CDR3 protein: CSVAAGGTGELFF; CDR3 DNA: TGCAGCGTTGCTGCAGGCGGCACCGGGGAGCTGTTTTTT
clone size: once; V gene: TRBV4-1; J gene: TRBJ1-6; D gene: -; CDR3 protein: CASGDRADSPLHF; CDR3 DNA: TGCGCCAGCGGCGACAGAGCTGATTCACCCCTCCACTTT
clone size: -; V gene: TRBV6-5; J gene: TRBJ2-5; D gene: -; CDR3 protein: CASSYTSRVETQYF; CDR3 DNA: TGTGCCAGCAGTTACACTAGTCGGGTAGAGACCCAGTACTTC
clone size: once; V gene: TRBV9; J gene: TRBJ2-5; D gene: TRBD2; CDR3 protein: CASSVASGRALETQYF; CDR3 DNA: TGTGCCAGCAGCGTTGCTAGCGGGAGGGCGTTGGAGACCCAGTACTTC
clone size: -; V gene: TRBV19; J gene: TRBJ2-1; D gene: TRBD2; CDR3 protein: CASSIAGTSGSGSYNEQFF; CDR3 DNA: TGTGCCAGTAGTATAGCGGGGACTAGCGGGAGCGGTTCCTACAATGAGCAGTTCTTC
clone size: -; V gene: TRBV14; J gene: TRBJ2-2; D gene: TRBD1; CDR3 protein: CASSQWTGRNTGELFF; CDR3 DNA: TGTGCCAGCAGCCAATGGACAGGGCGGAACACCGGGGAGCTGTTTTTT
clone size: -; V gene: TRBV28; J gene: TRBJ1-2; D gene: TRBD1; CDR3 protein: CASYQQTGIYGYTF; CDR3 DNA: TGTGCCAGCTATCAACAGACAGGGATCTATGGCTACACCTTC
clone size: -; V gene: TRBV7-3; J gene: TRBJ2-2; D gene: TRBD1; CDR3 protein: CASSRTGVSGELFF; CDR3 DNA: TGTGCCAGCAGCCGAACAGGGGTTAGCGGGGAGCTGTTTTTT
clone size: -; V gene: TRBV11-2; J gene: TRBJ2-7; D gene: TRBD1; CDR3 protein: CASSPLGTAREQYF; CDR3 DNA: TGTGCCAGCAGCCCACTTGGGACAGCGAGGGAGCAGTACTTC
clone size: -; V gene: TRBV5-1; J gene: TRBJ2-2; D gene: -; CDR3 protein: CASSLTSGSKTGELFF; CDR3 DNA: TGCGCCAGCAGCCTAACTAGTGGGAGTAAGACCGGGGAGCTGTTTTTT
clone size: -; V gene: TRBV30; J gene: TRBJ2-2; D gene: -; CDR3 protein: CAWTSLHTGELFF; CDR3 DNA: TGTGCCTGGACCAGCCTTCACACCGGGGAGCTGTTTTTT
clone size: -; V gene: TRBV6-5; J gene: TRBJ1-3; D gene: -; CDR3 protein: CASSYSRAGTGNTIYF; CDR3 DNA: TGTGCCAGCAGTTACTCCAGGGCAGGGACTGGAAACACCATATATTTT
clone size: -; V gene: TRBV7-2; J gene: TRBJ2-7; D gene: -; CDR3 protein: CASSFFGGEQYF; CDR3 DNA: TGTGCCAGCAGCTTCTTCGGGGGCGAGCAGTACTTC
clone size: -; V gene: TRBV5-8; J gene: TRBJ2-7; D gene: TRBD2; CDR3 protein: CASSRGTSRTYEQYF; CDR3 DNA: TGTGCCAGCAGCCGGGGGACTAGCCGAACCTACGAGCAGTACTTC
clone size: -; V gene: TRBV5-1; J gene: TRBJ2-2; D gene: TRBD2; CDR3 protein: CASSTDPSGVTGELFF; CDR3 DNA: TGCGCCAGCAGCACAGATCCTAGCGGAGTCACCGGGGAGCTGTTTTTT
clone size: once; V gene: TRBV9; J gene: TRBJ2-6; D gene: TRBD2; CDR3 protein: CASSGRGLAPSSGANVLTF; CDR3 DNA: TGTGCCAGCAGCGGGAGGGGACTAGCTCCTTCGTCTGGGGCCAACGTCCTGACTTTC
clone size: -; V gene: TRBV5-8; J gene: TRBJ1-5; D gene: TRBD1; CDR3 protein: CASSLGQGAGQPQHF; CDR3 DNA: TGTGCCAGCAGCTTGGGGCAGGGGGCGGGTCAGCCCCAGCATTTT
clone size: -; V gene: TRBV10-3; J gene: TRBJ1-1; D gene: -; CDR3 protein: CATLIMNTEAFF; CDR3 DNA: TGTGCCACTCTGATTATGAACACTGAAGCTTTCTTT
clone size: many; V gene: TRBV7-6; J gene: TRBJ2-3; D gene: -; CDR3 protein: CASSLAGADTQYF; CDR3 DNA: TGTGCCAGCAGCTTAGCAGGGGCAGATACGCAGTATTTT
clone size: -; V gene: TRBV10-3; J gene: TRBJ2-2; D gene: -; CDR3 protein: CAITPGPGELFF; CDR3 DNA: TGTGCCATCACCCCGGGACCCGGGGAGCTGTTTTTT
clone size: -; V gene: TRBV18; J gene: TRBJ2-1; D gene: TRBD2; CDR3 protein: CASSHGTSFNEQFF; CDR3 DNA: TGTGCCAGCTCACACGGGACTAGCTTCAATGAGCAGTTCTTC
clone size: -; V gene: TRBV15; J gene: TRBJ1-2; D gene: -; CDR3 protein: CATSRTAPVNYGYTF; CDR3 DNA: TGTGCCACCAGCAGGACAGCACCTGTTAACTATGGCTACACCTTC
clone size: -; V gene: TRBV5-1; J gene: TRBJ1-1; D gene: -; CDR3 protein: CASSFGQPNTEAFF; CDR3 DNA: TGCGCCAGCAGCTTCGGACAGCCGAACACTGAAGCTTTCTTT
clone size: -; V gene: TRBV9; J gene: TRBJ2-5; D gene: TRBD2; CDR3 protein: CASSSGLAAVQETQYF; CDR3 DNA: TGTGCCAGCAGCTCAGGACTAGCGGCAGTTCAAGAGACCCAGTACTTC
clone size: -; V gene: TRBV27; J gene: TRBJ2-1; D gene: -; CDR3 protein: CASSFPPGLSGNEQFF; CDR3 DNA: TGTGCCAGCAGTTTTCCCCCGGGACTGAGTGGTAATGAGCAGTTCTTC
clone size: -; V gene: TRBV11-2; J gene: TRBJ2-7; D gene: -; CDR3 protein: CASSPLSPGPQTYEQYF; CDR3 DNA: TGTGCCAGCAGCCCCTTATCCCCGGGACCGCAGACCTACGAGCAGTACTTC
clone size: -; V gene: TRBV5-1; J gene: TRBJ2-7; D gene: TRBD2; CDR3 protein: CASRLGEGLTYEQYF; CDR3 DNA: TGCGCCAGCAGGCTTGGGGAGGGGTTAACCTACGAGCAGTACTTC
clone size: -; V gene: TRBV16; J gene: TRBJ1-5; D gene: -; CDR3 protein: CASSQGGYSNQPQHF; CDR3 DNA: TGTGCCAGCAGCCAAGGGGGGTATAGCAATCAGCCCCAGCATTTT
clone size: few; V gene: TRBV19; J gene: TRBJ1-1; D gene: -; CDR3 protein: CASSIAGITEAFF; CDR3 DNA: TGTGCCAGTAGTATAGCCGGGATCACTGAAGCTTTCTTT